This T cell receptor beta chain was identified during a study of radiation and T cells in renal cell carcinoma. Study-level points and caveats: Top tumor clonotypes rose in blood 2 weeks post-radiation, then contracted.

V lost 7 bases and J 0 bases, leaving 10 bases between the germline ends. The V gene's germline CDR1 is MNHEY and CDR2 SVGAGI. The CDR3 is 14 residues long. This clone showed up just once. Antigen unknown. Described time point: blood 2 weeks post-SBRT. The treatment was: 15 Gy SBRT to primary tumor, nephrectomy 4 weeks later. Serial blood draws occurred at baseline and 2 and 4 weeks post-SBRT. Sequenced by immunoSEQ multiplex PCR; TCRdb stores in-frame clones only, minus some. The table has roughly 150,000 clones, 80% to 90% seen once. Sequenced material: blood, taken from a patient whose treatment included radiotherapy and nephrectomy. This TCR derives from a woman aged 45-59 years with renal cell carcinoma. The chain carries TRBV6-5 and TRBJ1-3; D gene ambiguous. Here the CDR3 reads CASMALLSGNTIYF. CDR3 DNA sequence: TGTGCCAGCATGGCGCTCCTCTCTGGAAACACCATATATTTT.